This T cell receptor beta chain was sequenced in a study of molecular identifiers for immune sequencing clone quantification. Germline values: CDR1 LGHNA, CDR2 YSLEER. Trimming pared 0 bases from V and 8 bases from J, leaving 10 bases between. The CDR3 has 13 residues. Study findings and constraints: Highly expanded clone sizes could be underestimated by identical TCR molecules sharing a barcode.

TCRdb re-called the PCR reads with MiXCR, one entry per CDR3 protein. Of approximately 40,000 distinct CDR3 sequences in the sample, more than 20% were seen once. This clonotype was seen ten or more times. Antigen specificity is unknown. The sequenced sample was naive CD8+ T cells from blood, with Jurkat cell RNA spiked in. Subset: FACS-sorted CD8+CD4-CCR7+CD45RA+ naive T cells. The receptor comes from a human donor in good health. Some libraries in this study had Jurkat cell RNA spiked in. V and J are TRBV4-3 and TRBJ1-1; D is uncertain. The CDR3 nucleotides are TGCGCCAGCAGCCAAGATTTGGCGATAGAAGCTTTCTTT. This translates into CASSQDLAIEAFF.